The 8 T cell receptor beta chains below all came from one sample that was sequenced in a study of OX40 agonist ivuxolimab in advanced cancers. Only in-frame clones appear in the TCRdb table, and some are missing; sequencing was by immunoSEQ multiplex PCR. The table lists tens of thousands of clones, around 90% of them singletons. The source material was CD4+ or CD8+ T cells sorted from blood, sampled in a trial of the OX40 agonist ivuxolimab. The receptors derive from an adult with an advanced solid tumor such as melanoma, head and neck, liver or kidney cancer.

The chain recombines TRBV4-3 with TRBJ2-7; D unresolved. Trimming stripped 1 base from V and 4 bases from J, with 11 bases between. The CDR3 is 14 amino acids. The germline gives CDR1 LGHNA, CDR2 YSLEER. The CDR3 nucleotides are TGCGCCAGCAGCCAAGGTCCCGGAATTTACGAGCAGTACTTC. Translating gives CASSQGPGIYEQYF.

This clone appeared a single time. J is TRBJ2-7 and V is TRBV7-7; perhaps TRBD1 as D (6 bases). Germline loops: CDR1 SSHAT, CDR2 FNYEAQ (reference sequence). Deletions cut 4 bases from V and 2 bases from J, with 12 bases between. The CDR3 covers 14 residues. The CDR3 region is CASSSRGNPYEQYF. In DNA, the CDR3 is TGTGCCAGCAGCTCCAGGGGCAATCCCTACGAGCAGTACTTC.

The chain couples TRBV30 to TRBJ2-7; D is unclear. CDR1 is GTSNPN, CDR2 SVGIG, per germline (reference sequence). CDR3 length equals 14 residues. Deletions cut 3 bases from V and 1 base from J, with 13 bases between. The CDR3 here is CAWRSLVGSYEQYF. In DNA form, the CDR3 reads TGTGCCTGGAGGTCTCTTGTCGGTTCCTACGAGCAGTACTTC.

The chain employs TRBV9 and TRBJ1-4; D call uncertain. Germline CDR1 SGDLS, CDR2 YYNGEE. This CDR3 contains 16 residues. V lost 0 bases and J 3 bases, leaving 12 bases between the germline ends. The CDR3 sequence: CASSVGGYGPNEKLFF. CDR3 sequence (DNA): TGTGCCAGCAGCGTAGGAGGGTATGGACCTAATGAAAAACTGTTTTTT.

V and J are TRBV6-1 and TRBJ1-1; D remains ambiguous. The germline CDR1 and CDR2 sequences are MNHNS and SASEGT. The CDR3 runs 15 residues. The ends were cut back, 1 base at V and 2 bases at J, with 11 bases in the middle. CDR3 residues: CASSEDSGINTEAFF. The CDR3 region has the DNA TGTGCCAGCAGTGAAGATTCGGGGATCAACACTGAAGCTTTCTTT.

A word on this clone: In the same sample, other DNA sequences code for this CDR3. The chain links TRBV28 to TRBJ2-3; 11 nucleotides match TRBD2. Trimming at V came to 5 bases and at J to 2 bases, leaving 6 bases not matched to a gene. Germline V gene data show CDR1 as MDHEN and CDR2 as SYDVKM. The CDR3 is made up of 16 amino acids. The CDR3: CASSPGTSGYTDTQYF. The CDR3 DNA follows: TGTGCCAGCAGTCCAGGGACTAGCGGCTACACAGATACGCAGTATTTT.

DNA for the CDR3: TGTGCCAGTAGTATCCTCATATACAATGAGCAGTTCTTC. Amino acids: CASSILIYNEQFF. The rearrangement joins TRBV19 to TRBJ2-1; D ambiguous. The CDR3 has 13 residues. The V end was cut by 3 bases, the J end by 4 bases, with 7 bases between. From germline, CDR1 is LNHDA and CDR2 SQIVND (reference sequence).

The chain is built from TRBV9 and TRBJ1-1, with TRBD1 matching over 9 bases. Trimming cost V 1 base and J 10 bases; bases outside gene matches: 8. The CDR3 contains 14 residues. The germline CDR1 and CDR2 sequences are SGDLS and YYNGEE. CDR3 protein: CASSVPGQGNPAFF. The CDR3 DNA sequence: TGTGCCAGCAGCGTACCGGGACAGGGCAATCCAGCTTTCTTT.